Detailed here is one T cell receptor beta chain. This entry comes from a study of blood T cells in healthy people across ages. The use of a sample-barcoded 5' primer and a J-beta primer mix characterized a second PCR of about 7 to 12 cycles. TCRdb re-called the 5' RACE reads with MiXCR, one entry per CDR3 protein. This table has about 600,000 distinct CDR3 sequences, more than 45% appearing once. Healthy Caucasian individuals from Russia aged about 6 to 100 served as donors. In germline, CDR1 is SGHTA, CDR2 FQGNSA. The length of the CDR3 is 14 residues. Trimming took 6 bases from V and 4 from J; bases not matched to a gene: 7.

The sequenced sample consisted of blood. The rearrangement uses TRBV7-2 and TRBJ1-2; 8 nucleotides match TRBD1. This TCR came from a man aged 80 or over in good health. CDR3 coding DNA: TGTGCCAGCAGTACGCTTACAGGGGGCTATGGCTACACCTTC. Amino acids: CASSTLTGGYGYTF.